This TCR beta chain was found in a study of beta chain features in type 1 diabetes. This clone was counted ten times or more. The target antigen is unknown. As every portion of the isolated RNA was reverse transcribed, the sequencing read expressed TCRB transcripts. Produced via immunoSEQ multiplex PCR; TCRdb's table is partial and in-frame only. The data show more than 300,000 clones, with less than 10% seen just once and 0.44% held by the top ten. Study outcomes and limitations: A greater similarity of naive, central memory and Treg TCRB repertoires was seen among patients than among healthy donors. Any PCR bias toward short templates would affect both groups alike.

This CDR3 is built from 14 residues. Germline values: CDR1 SNHLY, CDR2 FYNNEI. The V and J ends lost 9 bases and 8 bases respectively, with 20 bases between them. Sorting that relied on CD45RO/CCR7/CD25/CD127/CD95/CD27 yielded CD4+ naive, central memory, regulatory and stem cell-like memory cells. The genes are TRBV2 and TRBJ2-1; no clear D. The sequence came from a woman aged 18-29 years in good health. The sample consisted of central memory CD4+ T cells from blood. Here the CDR3 DNA reads TGTGCCAGAGGGCGGCAGTCCCTTGGCTATGAGCAGTTCTTC. Its translation is CARGRQSLGYEQFF. Based on the CDR3 plus reference TRBV2 and TRBJ2-1, the full variable domain is EPEVTQTPSHQVTQMGQEVILRCVPISNHLYFYWYRQILGQKVEFLVSFYNNEISEKSEIFDDQFSVERPDGSNFTLKIRSTKLEDSAMYFCARGRQSLGYEQFFGPGTRLTVL.